The rows below give T cell receptor beta chains drawn from one sample of a study of cytomegalovirus exposure and HLA in healthy donors. Sequencing was performed with immunoSEQ multiplex PCR; in TCRdb, only in-frame clones are kept and a portion is missing. The table records 150,000 to 200,000 clones, around nine tenths of them present only once. Sequencing was performed on PBMCs. Receptors originate from a woman between 18 and 30 years old in good health and CMV-seronegative. Both conserved end residues are trimmed from each CDR3. Fields, in order: CDR3 protein, V gene, CDR3 length, D gene, clone size, J gene. D genes are given only for firm matches. Size values are once, few and many counts, or a class for expanded clones, and some rows have none.

ASSPPAGGEAF | TRBV2 | 11 | - | few | TRBJ1-1
ASSASRPYNEQF | TRBV18 | 12 | - | - | TRBJ2-1
ASSLRGQVRHGYT | TRBV5-4 | 13 | TRBD1 | - | TRBJ1-2
ASKGAGELF | TRBV6-5 | 9 | - | - | TRBJ2-2
ASSWGGSVDEQF | TRBV5-1 | 12 | - | - | TRBJ2-1
ASRTGTGLSYEQY | TRBV6-1 | 13 | TRBD1 | - | TRBJ2-7
ASSLGVGAYGYT | TRBV27 | 12 | - | - | TRBJ1-2
SVRGGRHTEAF | TRBV29-1 | 11 | - | - | TRBJ1-1
ASSLDRYEQY | TRBV28 | 10 | - | - | -
ASTRDGTSGGGEF | TRBV6-5 | 13 | TRBD2 | - | TRBJ2-1
ASKSTYQNTEAF | TRBV2 | 12 | - | - | TRBJ1-1
ASSEIAGGEDNEQF | TRBV2 | 14 | TRBD2 | - | TRBJ2-1
ASSLRGNYGYT | TRBV28 | 11 | - | - | TRBJ1-2
ASSRSRLAGRSESQF | TRBV4-1 | 15 | TRBD2 | few | TRBJ2-1
ASGVTGAPTYEQY | TRBV5-4 | 13 | TRBD1 | - | TRBJ2-7
ASSEIWAPMNTEAF | TRBV6-1 | 14 | - | few | TRBJ1-1
ASSFHRGGLGNEQF | TRBV5-8 | 14 | - | - | TRBJ2-1
ASRGEGGGSYNEQF | TRBV5-1 | 14 | - | - | TRBJ2-1
ASSLLSGEAF | TRBV5-1 | 10 | - | - | TRBJ1-1
ASSPPSAQNEQF | TRBV5-1 | 12 | - | few | TRBJ2-1
ATSQGGRTYEQY | TRBV28 | 12 | - | few | TRBJ2-7
ASSYQVGAETQY | TRBV7-7 | 12 | - | - | TRBJ2-5
ASSPQTGRPQH | TRBV6-5 | 11 | TRBD1 | - | TRBJ1-5
ASSLLAGSYNEQF | TRBV7-3 | 13 | TRBD2 | once | TRBJ2-1
ASSPQGAETEAF | TRBV18 | 12 | TRBD1 | once | TRBJ1-1
ASNRDRPPRGF | TRBV23-1 | 11 | - | - | TRBJ1-1
AWSGAGELF | TRBV30 | 9 | - | - | TRBJ2-2
ASSLYGTGQETQY | TRBV28 | 13 | TRBD1 | - | TRBJ2-5
ASSLALIGGEAF | TRBV7-9 | 12 | - | - | TRBJ1-1
ASRVAAAHDTQY | TRBV19 | 12 | - | - | TRBJ2-3
ASSEEGSAEAF | TRBV10-2 | 11 | - | - | TRBJ1-1
ASGPGVNTEAF | TRBV27 | 11 | - | - | TRBJ1-1
ASSSTGTSTDTQY | TRBV6-5 | 13 | - | once | TRBJ2-3
ASSAGGADTQY | TRBV9 | 11 | TRBD2 | once | TRBJ2-3
ASSITGGTEAF | TRBV19 | 11 | - | - | TRBJ1-1
ATSTQRTAFYGYT | TRBV19 | 13 | - | - | TRBJ1-2
ASSQGGRAREYQETQY | TRBV4-1 | 16 | - | once | TRBJ2-5
ASSQVGGTHQPQH | TRBV4-1 | 13 | - | few | TRBJ1-5
ASTLIRQGVMWTEAF | TRBV27 | 15 | TRBD1 | - | TRBJ1-1
ASSGSGGVAYGYT | TRBV2 | 13 | - | - | TRBJ1-2
SSLTDRGQLKQY | TRBV7-9 | 12 | TRBD1 | - | TRBJ2-7
ASRPRDRQETQY | TRBV5-8 | 12 | TRBD1 | - | TRBJ2-5
ASSRGGTAKGHEQY | TRBV28 | 14 | - | - | TRBJ2-7
ASSQKGGEQF | TRBV18 | 10 | - | once | TRBJ2-1
ASSGRQFIGNTIY | TRBV6-1 | 13 | - | once | TRBJ1-3
ASRPPRNRGGYT | TRBV6-5 | 12 | TRBD1 | - | TRBJ1-2
ASSLEELNTEAF | TRBV7-9 | 12 | - | - | TRBJ1-1
ASSYGGAGGYT | TRBV6-5 | 11 | - | - | TRBJ1-2
ASSSDPRGSGNTIY | TRBV7-9 | 14 | - | once | TRBJ1-3
ASSHQLGPKNIQY | TRBV11-1 | 13 | - | - | TRBJ2-4
ASSSAGAMTPYEQY | TRBV5-6 | 14 | - | - | TRBJ2-7
ASSPAVGGMGDTQY | TRBV7-2 | 14 | - | - | TRBJ2-3